This T cell receptor (beta chain) was captured in a study of identical twins. Study-wide findings and caveats: The study found weaker excess twin sharing in beta out-of-frame sequences.

The table lists this clonotype with a few counts. Its antigen is unknown. From the 5' RACE reads, TCRdb called clonotypes with MiXCR, one entry per CDR3 protein. This table holds about 240,000 distinct CDR3 sequences, approximately 7.8% found once. The data were also submitted as part of a second study, on yellow fever vaccine responses in identical twins.

The clonotype originates from a woman in her late teens or twenties in good health. What was sequenced was CD8+ T cells sorted from blood.

In DNA, the CDR3 is TGTGCCAGCAGCCGTAGTCCTTCCACAAACTATGGCTACACCTTC. It is translated as CASSRSPSTNYGYTF. The genes are TRBV9 and TRBJ1-2; D uncertain. The CDR3 has 15 residues. Trimming took 4 bases from V and 2 from J, leaving 15 bases between them. From germline, CDR1 is SGDLS and CDR2 YYNGEE.